This TCR beta chain stems from a study of post-analysis software for immune sequencing data. Study as a whole: Recorded disease courses covered relapsing-remitting, secondary progressive and progressive-relapsing multiple sclerosis. Some patients had no subtype annotation.

Concerning this clonotype itself: Its antigen is undetermined.

General study findings and limits: Relative to controls, patients with multiple sclerosis showed significantly lower normalized Chao1 diversity. There were five or six TRBV segments more frequent in patients than controls, and TRBV5-6, TRBV5-1 and TRBV20-1 were among them. Same-batch preparations were strongly co-clustered by F measure.

V shed 4 bases, J shed 6 bases, and the junction held 9 bases outside the gene matches. This CDR3 region has 14 residues. Germline V CDR1 and CDR2: DFQATT, SNEGSKA (reference sequence). Unique molecular identifiers featured in each of the TCR beta cDNA libraries. Input amounts of 1 to 10 million T cells were used. These gave 500,000 or so cDNA molecules, so each molecule approximated one T cell. MiXCR, applied by TCRdb to the PCR reads, yields one record per CDR3 protein. Of hundreds of thousands of distinct CDR3 sequences listed, around 40% were seen once; the top ten hold around 10%. The source is a girl under 18 with multiple sclerosis. This sequence joins TRBV20-1 and TRBJ2-3; 8 bases agree with TRBD2. Sequenced: blood. The CDR3 is CSATQTSAGDTQYF. CDR3 nucleotide sequence: TGCAGTGCTACTCAGACTAGCGCTGGGGATACGCAGTATTTT.